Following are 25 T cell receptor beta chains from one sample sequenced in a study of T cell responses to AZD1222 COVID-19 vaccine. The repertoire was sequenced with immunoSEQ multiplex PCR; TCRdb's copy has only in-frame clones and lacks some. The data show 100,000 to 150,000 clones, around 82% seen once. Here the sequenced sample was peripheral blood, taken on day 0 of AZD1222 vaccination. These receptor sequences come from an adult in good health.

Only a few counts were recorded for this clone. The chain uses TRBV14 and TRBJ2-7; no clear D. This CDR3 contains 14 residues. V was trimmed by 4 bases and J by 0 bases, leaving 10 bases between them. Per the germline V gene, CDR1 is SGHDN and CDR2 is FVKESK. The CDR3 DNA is TGTGCCAGCAGCCCGCGGACGGTCTCCTACGAGCAGTACTTC. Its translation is CASSPRTVSYEQYF.

CDR3 sequence reads: CATRGSPSSYNSPLHF. For the CDR3, the DNA is TGTGCCACCCGGGGCAGCCCGAGCTCCTATAATTCACCCCTCCACTTT. This chain connects TRBV19 to TRBJ1-6, with a tentative D call TRBD1 (5 bases). In germline, CDR1 is LNHDA, CDR2 SQIVND (reference sequence). V lost 10 bases to trimming and J lost 0 bases, with 16 bases between them. CDR3 length: 16 residues. The full variable domain, completed using reference TRBV19 and TRBJ1-6, is DGGITQSPKYLFRKEGQNVTLSCEQNLNHDAMYWYRQDPGQGLRLIYYSQIVNDFQKGDIAEGYSVSREKKESFPLTVTSAQKNPTAFYLCATRGSPSSYNSPLHFGNGTRLTVT.

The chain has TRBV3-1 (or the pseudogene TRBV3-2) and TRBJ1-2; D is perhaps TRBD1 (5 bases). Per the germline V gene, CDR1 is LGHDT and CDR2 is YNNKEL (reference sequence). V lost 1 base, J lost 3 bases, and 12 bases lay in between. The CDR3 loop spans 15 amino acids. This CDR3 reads CASSQGGRADYGYTF. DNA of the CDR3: TGTGCCAGCAGCCAAGGAGGCAGGGCGGACTATGGCTACACCTTC.

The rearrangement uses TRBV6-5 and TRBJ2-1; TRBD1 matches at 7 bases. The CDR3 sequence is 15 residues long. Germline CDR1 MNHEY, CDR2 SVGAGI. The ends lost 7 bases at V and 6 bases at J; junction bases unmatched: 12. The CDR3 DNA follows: TGTGCCAGCACCGCAAGACAGGGATCCCCCAATGAGCAGTTCTTC. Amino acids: CASTARQGSPNEQFF.

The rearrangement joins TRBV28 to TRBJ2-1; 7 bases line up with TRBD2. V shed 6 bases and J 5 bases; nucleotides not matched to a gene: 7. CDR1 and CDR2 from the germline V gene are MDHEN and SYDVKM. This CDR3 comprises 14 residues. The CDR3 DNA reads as TGTGCCAGCAGAGGGTCGGGGGGTCACAATGAGCAGTTCTTC. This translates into CASRGSGGHNEQFF.

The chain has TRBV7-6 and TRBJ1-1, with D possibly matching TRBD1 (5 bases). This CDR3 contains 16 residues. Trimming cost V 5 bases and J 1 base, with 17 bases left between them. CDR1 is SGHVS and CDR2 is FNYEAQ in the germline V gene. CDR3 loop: CASSPYGGIGNTEAFF. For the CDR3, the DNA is TGTGCCAGCAGCCCGTACGGGGGAATCGGGAACACTGAAGCTTTCTTT.

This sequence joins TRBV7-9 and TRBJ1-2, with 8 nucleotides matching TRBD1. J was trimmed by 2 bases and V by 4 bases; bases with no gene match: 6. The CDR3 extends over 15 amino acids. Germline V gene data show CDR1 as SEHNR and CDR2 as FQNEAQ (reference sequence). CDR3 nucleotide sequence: TGTGCCAGCAGCTCCGACAGGGGTGAGAACTATGGCTACACCTTC. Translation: CASSSDRGENYGYTF.

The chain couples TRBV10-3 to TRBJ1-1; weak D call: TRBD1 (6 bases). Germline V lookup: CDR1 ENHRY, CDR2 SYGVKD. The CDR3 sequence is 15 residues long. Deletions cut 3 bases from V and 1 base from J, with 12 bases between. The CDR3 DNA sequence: TGTGCCATCAGTGACTCCGGACAGAAGAACACTGAAGCTTTCTTT. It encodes CAISDSGQKNTEAFF.

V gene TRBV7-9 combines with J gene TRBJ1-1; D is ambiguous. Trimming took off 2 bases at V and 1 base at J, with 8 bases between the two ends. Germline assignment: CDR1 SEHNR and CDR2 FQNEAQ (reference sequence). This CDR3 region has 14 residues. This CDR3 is CASSLITGNTEAFF. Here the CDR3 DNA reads TGTGCCAGCAGCTTAATAACGGGGAACACTGAAGCTTTCTTT.

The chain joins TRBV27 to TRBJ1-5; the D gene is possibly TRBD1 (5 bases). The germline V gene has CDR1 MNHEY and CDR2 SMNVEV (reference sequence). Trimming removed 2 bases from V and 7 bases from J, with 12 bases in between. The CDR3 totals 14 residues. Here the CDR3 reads CASSLRAGWQPQHF. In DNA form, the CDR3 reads TGTGCCAGCAGTTTACGTGCAGGGTGGCAGCCCCAGCATTTT.

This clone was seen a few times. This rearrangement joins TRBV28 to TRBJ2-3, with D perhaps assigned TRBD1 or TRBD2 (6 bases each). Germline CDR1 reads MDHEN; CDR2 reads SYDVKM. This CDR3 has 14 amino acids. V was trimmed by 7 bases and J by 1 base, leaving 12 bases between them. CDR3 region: CASMARGGTDTQYF. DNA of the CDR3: TGTGCCAGCATGGCTAGGGGGGGCACAGATACGCAGTATTTT.

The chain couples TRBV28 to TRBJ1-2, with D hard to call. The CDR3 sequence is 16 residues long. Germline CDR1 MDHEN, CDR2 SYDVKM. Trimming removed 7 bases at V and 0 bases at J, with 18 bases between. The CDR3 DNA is TGTGCCAGCATCTCGGGGTATAGAGGGACTAACTATGGCTACACCTTC. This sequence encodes CASISGYRGTNYGYTF.

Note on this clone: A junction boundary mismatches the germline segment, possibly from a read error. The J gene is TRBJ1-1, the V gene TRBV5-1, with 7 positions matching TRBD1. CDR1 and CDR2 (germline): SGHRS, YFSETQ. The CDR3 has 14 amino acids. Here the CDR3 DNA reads TGCGCCAGCAGCTTACAGGGGAGGAACGCTGAAGCTTTCTTT. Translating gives CASSLQGRNAEAFF.

The DNA of the CDR3 is TGTGCCAGCAGGCCACGGACAGGGGATAATTCACCCCTCCACTTT. It encodes CASRPRTGDNSPLHF. The V and J genes are TRBV28 and TRBJ1-6; TRBD1 matches at 9 bases. Germline values: CDR1 MDHEN, CDR2 SYDVKM. This CDR3 is built from 15 residues. V lost 6 bases and J lost 5; bases outside the gene matches: 5. The full variable domain, completed using reference TRBV28 and TRBJ1-6, is DVKVTQSSRYLVKRTGEKVFLECVQDMDHENMFWYRQDPGLGLRLIYFSYDVKMKEKGDIPEGYSVSREKKERFSLILESASTNQTSMYLCASRPRTGDNSPLHFGNGTRLTVT.

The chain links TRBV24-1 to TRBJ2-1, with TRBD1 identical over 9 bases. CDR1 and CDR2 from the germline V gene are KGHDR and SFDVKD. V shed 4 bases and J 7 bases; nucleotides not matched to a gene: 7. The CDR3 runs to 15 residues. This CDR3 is CATSEPGQGKNEQFF. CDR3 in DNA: TGTGCCACCAGTGAACCGGGACAGGGAAAAAATGAGCAGTTCTTC.

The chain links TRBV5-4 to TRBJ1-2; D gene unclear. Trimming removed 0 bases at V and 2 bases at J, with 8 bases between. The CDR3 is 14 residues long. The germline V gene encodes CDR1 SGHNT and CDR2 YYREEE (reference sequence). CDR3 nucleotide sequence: TGTGCCAGCAGCTTGGGCGGGGAAAACTATGGCTACACCTTC. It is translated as CASSLGGENYGYTF.

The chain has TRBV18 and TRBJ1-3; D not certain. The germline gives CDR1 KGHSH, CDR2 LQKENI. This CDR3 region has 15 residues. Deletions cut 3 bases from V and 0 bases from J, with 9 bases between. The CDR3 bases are TGTGCCAGCTCACCGCGTGGTGCCTCTGGAAACACCATATATTTT. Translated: CASSPRGASGNTIYF.

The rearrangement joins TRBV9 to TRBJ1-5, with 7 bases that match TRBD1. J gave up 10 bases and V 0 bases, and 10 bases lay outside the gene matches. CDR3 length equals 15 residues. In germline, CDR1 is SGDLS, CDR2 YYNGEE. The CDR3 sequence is CASSVGERPGGPQHF. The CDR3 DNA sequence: TGTGCCAGCAGCGTAGGGGAACGGCCAGGGGGTCCCCAGCATTTT.

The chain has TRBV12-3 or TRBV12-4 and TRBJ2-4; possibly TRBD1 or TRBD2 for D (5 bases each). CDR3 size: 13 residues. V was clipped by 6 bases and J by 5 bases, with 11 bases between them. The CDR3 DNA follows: TGTGCCAGCAGACGAGGGGTCGAAAACATTCAGTACTTC. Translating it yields CASRRGVENIQYF.

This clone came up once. CDR3 DNA sequence: TGTGCCATCAGTGGGACAGGACTTTCACCCCTCCACTTT. The encoded protein is CAISGTGLSPLHF. The genes are TRBV10-3 and TRBJ1-6; TRBD1 agrees at 7 bases. CDR1 is ENHRY and CDR2 is SYGVKD in the germline V gene. V dropped 4 bases and J dropped 9; count of bases not matched to a gene: 3. The length of the CDR3 is 13 residues.

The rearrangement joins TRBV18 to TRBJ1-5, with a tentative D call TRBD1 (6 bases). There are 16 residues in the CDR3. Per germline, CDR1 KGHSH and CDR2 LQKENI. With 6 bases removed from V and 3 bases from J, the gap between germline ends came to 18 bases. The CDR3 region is CASSRDPTGYNQPQHF. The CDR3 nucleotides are TGTGCCAGCTCCCGAGATCCGACAGGATACAATCAGCCCCAGCATTTT.

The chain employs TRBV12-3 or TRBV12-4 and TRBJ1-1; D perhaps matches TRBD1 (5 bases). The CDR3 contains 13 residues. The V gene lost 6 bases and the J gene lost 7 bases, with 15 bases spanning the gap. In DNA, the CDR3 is TGTGCCAGCAGGAGGTGGGGCAGGAGTGAAGCTTTCTTT. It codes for CASRRWGRSEAFF.

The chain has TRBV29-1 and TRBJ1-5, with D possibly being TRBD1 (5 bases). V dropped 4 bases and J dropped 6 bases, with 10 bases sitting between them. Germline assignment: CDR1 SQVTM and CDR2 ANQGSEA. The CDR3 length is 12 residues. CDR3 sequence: CSVGGVGQPQHF. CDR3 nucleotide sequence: TGCAGCGTTGGGGGGGTTGGTCAGCCCCAGCATTTT.

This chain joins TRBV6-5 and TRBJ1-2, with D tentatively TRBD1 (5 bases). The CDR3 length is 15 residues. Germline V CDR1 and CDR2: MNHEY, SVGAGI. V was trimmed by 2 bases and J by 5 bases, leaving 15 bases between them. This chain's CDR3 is CASSYVGLGAYGYTF. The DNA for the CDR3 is TGTGCCAGCAGTTACGTGGGCCTAGGGGCTTATGGCTACACCTTC.

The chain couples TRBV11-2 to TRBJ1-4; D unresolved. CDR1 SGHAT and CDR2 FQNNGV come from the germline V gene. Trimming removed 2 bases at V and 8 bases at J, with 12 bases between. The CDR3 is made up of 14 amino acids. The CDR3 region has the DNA TGTGCCAGCAGCTTACTTACGATTCGGGAAAAACTGTTTTTT. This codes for CASSLLTIREKLFF. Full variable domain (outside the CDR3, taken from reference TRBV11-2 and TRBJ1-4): EAGVAQSPRYKIIEKRQSVAFWCNPISGHATLYWYQQILGQGPKLLIQFQNNGVVDDSQLPKDRFSAERLKGVDSTLKIQPAKLEDSAVYLCASSLLTIREKLFFGSGTQLSVL.